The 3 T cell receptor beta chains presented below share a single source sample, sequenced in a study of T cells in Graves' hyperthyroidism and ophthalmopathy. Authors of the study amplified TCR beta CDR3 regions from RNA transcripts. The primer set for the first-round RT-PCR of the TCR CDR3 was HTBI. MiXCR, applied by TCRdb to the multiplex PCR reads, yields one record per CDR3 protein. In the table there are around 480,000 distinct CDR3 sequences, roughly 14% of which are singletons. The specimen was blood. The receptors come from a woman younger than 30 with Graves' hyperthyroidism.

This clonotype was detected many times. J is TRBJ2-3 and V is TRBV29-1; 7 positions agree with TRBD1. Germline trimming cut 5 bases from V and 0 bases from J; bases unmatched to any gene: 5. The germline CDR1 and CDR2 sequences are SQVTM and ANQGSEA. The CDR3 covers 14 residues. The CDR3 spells CSVRQGLSTDTQYF. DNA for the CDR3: TGCAGCGTTCGACAGGGTTTAAGCACAGATACGCAGTATTTT.

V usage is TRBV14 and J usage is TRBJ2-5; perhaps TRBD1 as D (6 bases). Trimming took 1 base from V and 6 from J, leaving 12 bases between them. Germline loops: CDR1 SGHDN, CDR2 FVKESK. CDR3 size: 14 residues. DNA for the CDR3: TGTGCCAGCAGCCAAGCTAACAGGGCGAAGACCCAGTACTTC. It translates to CASSQANRAKTQYF.

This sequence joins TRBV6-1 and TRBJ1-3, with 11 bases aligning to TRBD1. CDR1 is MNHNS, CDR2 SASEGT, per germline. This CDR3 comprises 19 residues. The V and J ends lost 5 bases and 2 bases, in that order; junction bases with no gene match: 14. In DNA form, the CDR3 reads TGTGCCAGCAGTAAATTCGGGACAGGGGGTTCGGCGGCTGGAAACACCATATATTTT. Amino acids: CASSKFGTGGSAAGNTIYF.